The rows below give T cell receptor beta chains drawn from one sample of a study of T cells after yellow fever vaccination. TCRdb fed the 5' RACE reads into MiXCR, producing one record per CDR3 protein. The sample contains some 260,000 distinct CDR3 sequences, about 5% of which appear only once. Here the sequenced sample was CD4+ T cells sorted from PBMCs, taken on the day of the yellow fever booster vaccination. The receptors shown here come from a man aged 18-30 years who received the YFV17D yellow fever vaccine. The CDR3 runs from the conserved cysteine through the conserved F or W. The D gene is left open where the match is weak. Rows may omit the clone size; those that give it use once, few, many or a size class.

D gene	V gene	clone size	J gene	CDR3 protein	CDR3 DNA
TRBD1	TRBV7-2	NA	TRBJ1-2	CASSRGTVTFYGYTF	TGTGCCAGCAGCCGGGGGACAGTTACCTTCTATGGCTACACCTTC
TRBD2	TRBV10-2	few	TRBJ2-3	CASTPASGGKNTDTQYF	TGCGCCAGCACGCCGGCTAGCGGGGGGAAAAACACAGATACGCAGTATTTT
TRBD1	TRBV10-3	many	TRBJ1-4	CAISEKTGGSEKLFF	TGTGCCATCAGTGAGAAGACAGGGGGAAGTGAAAAACTGTTTTTT
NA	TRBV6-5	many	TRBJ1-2	CASRGPVGITSYGYTF	TGTGCCAGCAGGGGACCTGTAGGTATAACTTCCTATGGCTACACCTTC
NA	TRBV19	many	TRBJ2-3	CASSRLSDTQYF	TGTGCCAGTAGTAGGCTTTCAGATACGCAGTATTTT
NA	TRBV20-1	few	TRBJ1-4	CSARPTGRGEKLFF	TGCAGTGCTAGACCCACAGGGCGAGGCGAAAAACTGTTTTTT
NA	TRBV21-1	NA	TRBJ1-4	CASSDRDGHEKLFF	TGTGCCAGCAGCGACCGGGACGGCCATGAAAAACTGTTTTTT
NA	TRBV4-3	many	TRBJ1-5	CASSQGLGTNQPQHF	TGCGCCAGCAGCCAAGGTCTGGGGACAAATCAGCCCCAGCATTTT
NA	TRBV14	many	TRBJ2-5	CASSQNRVGETQYF	TGTGCCAGCAGCCAAAACAGGGTCGGGGAGACCCAGTACTTC
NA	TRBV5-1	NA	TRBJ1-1	CASSFAGEAEAFF	TGCGCCAGCAGCTTCGCGGGAGAGGCTGAAGCTTTCTTT
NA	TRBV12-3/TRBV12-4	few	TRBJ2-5	CASSPLLQVTGETQYF	TGTGCCAGCAGTCCACTCCTTCAGGTCACCGGAGAGACCCAGTACTTC
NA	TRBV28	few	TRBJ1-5	CASSLLGKGSNQPQHF	TGTGCCAGCAGTTTGCTGGGCAAGGGGAGTAATCAGCCCCAGCATTTT
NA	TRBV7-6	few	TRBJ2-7	CASSLARDRFSSYEQYF	TGTGCCAGCAGCTTAGCGCGAGACAGGTTCAGCTCCTACGAGCAGTACTTC
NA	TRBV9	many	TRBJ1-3	CASSVAPHAAGNTIYF	TGTGCCAGCAGCGTAGCCCCCCACGCCGCGGGAAACACCATATATTTT
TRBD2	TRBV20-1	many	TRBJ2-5	CSARGGGTQYF	TGCAGTGCTAGAGGGGGGGGGACCCAGTACTTC
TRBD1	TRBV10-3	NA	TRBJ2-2	CAIKGQSNTGELFF	TGTGCCATCAAGGGACAGTCGAACACCGGGGAGCTGTTTTTT
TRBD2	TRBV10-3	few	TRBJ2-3	CAISEAFSGTSGAITDTQYF	TGTGCCATCAGTGAAGCCTTCTCCGGGACTAGCGGGGCGATCACAGATACGCAGTATTTT
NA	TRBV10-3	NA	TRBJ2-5	CAISDREGGETQYF	TGTGCCATCAGTGATCGGGAAGGGGGAGAGACCCAGTACTTC
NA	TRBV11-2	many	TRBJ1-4	CASSLNIATNEKLFF	TGTGCCAGCAGCCTTAACATCGCAACTAATGAAAAACTGTTTTTT
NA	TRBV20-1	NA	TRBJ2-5	CSAREGYQETQYF	TGCAGTGCTAGAGAGGGCTACCAAGAGACCCAGTACTTC
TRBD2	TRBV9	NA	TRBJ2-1	CASSDRTSGGYEQFF	TGTGCCAGCAGCGACCGGACTAGCGGGGGCTATGAGCAGTTCTTC
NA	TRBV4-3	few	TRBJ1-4	CASSQGAGDYMSEKLFF	TGCGCCAGCAGCCAAGGGGCAGGGGACTACATGAGCGAAAAACTGTTTTTT
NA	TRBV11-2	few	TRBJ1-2	CASSYPGFGYTF	TGTGCCAGCAGCTATCCGGGTTTTGGCTACACCTTC
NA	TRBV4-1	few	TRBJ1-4	CASSQNGGRGNEKLFF	TGCGCCAGCAGCCAGAATGGGGGGCGGGGTAATGAAAAACTGTTTTTT
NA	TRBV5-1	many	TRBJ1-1	CASSLSLGAEAFF	TGCGCCAGCAGCTTGTCCCTGGGGGCTGAAGCTTTCTTT
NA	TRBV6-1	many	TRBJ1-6	CASSEAGNSPLHF	TGTGCCAGCAGTGAAGCCGGCAATTCACCCCTCCACTTT
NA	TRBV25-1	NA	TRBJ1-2	CASSASGPHYGYTF	TGTGCCAGCAGCGCCTCCGGACCGCACTATGGCTACACCTTC
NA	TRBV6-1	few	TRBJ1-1	CASSVQDRPVTVFF	TGTGCCAGCAGTGTACAGGACCGCCCCGTCACGGTTTTCTTT
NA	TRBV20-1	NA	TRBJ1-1	CSAYGPLKRPEAFF	TGCAGTGCTTACGGCCCGCTGAAAAGACCTGAAGCTTTCTTT
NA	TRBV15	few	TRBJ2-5	CATSRDGRQSGTQYF	TGTGCCACCAGCAGAGATGGACGGCAATCCGGGACCCAGTACTTC
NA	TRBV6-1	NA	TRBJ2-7	CASSEGYGTGHIYEQYF	TGTGCCAGCAGTGAAGGGTATGGCACAGGACACATCTACGAGCAGTACTTC
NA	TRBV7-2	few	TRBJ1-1	CASSPSLGDTEAFF	TGTGCCAGCAGCCCTTCGTTAGGGGACACTGAAGCTTTCTTT
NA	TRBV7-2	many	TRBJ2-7	CASSAQGMTEQYF	TGTGCCAGCAGCGCACAGGGTATGACCGAGCAGTACTTC
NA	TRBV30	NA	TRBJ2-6	CAWSDGRSSGANVLTF	TGTGCCTGGAGTGACGGACGTAGCTCTGGGGCCAACGTCCTGACTTTC
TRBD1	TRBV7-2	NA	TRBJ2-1	CASIDQGARYEQFF	TGTGCCAGCATCGACCAGGGGGCGCGCTATGAGCAGTTCTTC
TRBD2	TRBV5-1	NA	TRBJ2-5	CASSLEPLAGQETQYF	TGCGCCAGCAGCTTGGAACCCCTAGCGGGGCAAGAGACCCAGTACTTC
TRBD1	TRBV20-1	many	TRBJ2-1	CSARGTGGGINEQFF	TGCAGTGCTAGAGGGACAGGGGGGGGAATCAATGAGCAGTTCTTC
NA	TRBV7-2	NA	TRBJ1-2	CASSLYQLGGIGYTF	TGTGCCAGCAGCTTATATCAACTGGGGGGGATAGGCTACACCTTC
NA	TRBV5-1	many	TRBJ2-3	CASSFGGSTDTQYF	TGCGCCAGCAGCTTCGGGGGAAGCACAGATACGCAGTATTTT
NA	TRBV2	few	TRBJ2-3	CASSVISTDTQYF	TGTGCCAGCAGTGTTATTAGCACAGATACGCAGTATTTT
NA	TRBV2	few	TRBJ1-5	CASSREYNQPQHF	TGTGCCAGCAGTCGGGAGTACAATCAGCCCCAGCATTTT